The clone carrying this T cell receptor (beta chain) came up a few times. Data came from immunoSEQ multiplex PCR; TCRdb stores just in-frame clones and leaves some out. The sample holds about 400,000 clones; about 87% are singletons and the top ten take 2.5% to 3.5%. This specimen belongs to a study of blood T cell repertoires in COVID-19. The V segment lost 3 bases and the J segment 0 bases; nucleotides outside the gene matches: 4. The germline V gene has CDR1 SGHTA and CDR2 FQGNSA. The CDR3 sequence is 16 residues long. The material sequenced was peripheral blood. The source of this sequence is a human donor in a cohort sampled during active COVID-19. The chain is built from TRBV7-2 and TRBJ2-1; 8 nucleotides match TRBD1. The CDR3 loop is CASSFRTGSSYNEQFF. CDR3 in DNA: TGTGCCAGCAGCTTTAGGACAGGGAGCTCCTACAATGAGCAGTTCTTC.